The 12 T cell receptor beta chains below come from one sample, sequenced in a study of OX40 agonist ivuxolimab in advanced cancers. TCRdb's table, derived via immunoSEQ multiplex PCR, lists solely in-frame clones and lacks some. Found here are roughly 81,000 clones, 94% of them singletons; the top ten hold roughly 11%. This specimen was CD4+ or CD8+ T cells sorted from blood, taken in a trial of the OX40 agonist ivuxolimab. These receptors all come from an adult with an advanced solid tumor such as melanoma, head and neck, liver or kidney cancer.

The chain employs TRBV7-3 and TRBJ2-5; a weak D match, TRBD2 (6 bases). V was clipped by 4 bases and J by 4 bases, with 16 bases between them. This CDR3 has 15 residues. Germline V lookup: CDR1 SGHTA, CDR2 FQGTGA. The CDR3 here is CASSSYGGPVETQYF. CDR3 sequence (DNA): TGTGCCAGCAGCTCTTATGGAGGGCCAGTAGAGACCCAGTACTTC.

CDR3 region: CASSLVLRAGATDTQYF. The CDR3 nucleotides are TGTGCCAGCAGCTTGGTATTAAGGGCGGGGGCCACAGATACGCAGTATTTT. The J gene is TRBJ2-3, the V gene TRBV5-8, with a weak D call TRBD2 (7 bases). V lost 0 bases and J lost 2, with 16 bases in between. This CDR3 comprises 17 residues. The V gene's germline CDR1 is SGHTS and CDR2 YDEGEE.

The V gene is TRBV19, the J gene TRBJ1-3; a possible D gene is TRBD1 (5 bases). The V and J ends lost 3 bases and 0 bases respectively, with 9 bases between them. Germline CDR1 reads LNHDA; CDR2 reads SQIVND (reference sequence). The CDR3 runs 15 residues. For the CDR3, the DNA is TGTGCCAGTAGTATGCGGGGGGGCTCTGGAAACACCATATATTTT. This translates into CASSMRGGSGNTIYF. Combining the CDR3 with reference TRBV19 and TRBJ1-3 gives the whole variable domain DGGITQSPKYLFRKEGQNVTLSCEQNLNHDAMYWYRQDPGQGLRLIYYSQIVNDFQKGDIAEGYSVSREKKESFPLTVTSAQKNPTAFYLCASSMRGGSGNTIYFGEGSWLTVV.

The chain uses TRBV7-2 and TRBJ2-5, with D possibly TRBD1 on 8 matching bases. V lost 4 bases to trimming and J lost 5 bases, with 17 bases between them. Germline CDR1 and CDR2: SGHTA and FQGNSA. This CDR3 is 15 amino acids long. In DNA form, the CDR3 reads TGTGCCAGCAGCTCAACAGGGGGGGTACGGGAGACCCAGTACTTC. This translates into CASSSTGGVRETQYF. Combining the CDR3 with reference TRBV7-2 and TRBJ2-5 gives the whole variable domain GAGVSQSPSNKVTEKGKDVELRCDPISGHTALYWYRQSLGQGLEFLIYFQGNSAPDKSGLPSDRFSAERTGGSVSTLTIQRTQQEDSAVYLCASSSTGGVRETQYFGPGTRLLVL.

The CDR3 sequence: CSALGEGNTIYF. In nucleotides, the CDR3 is TGCAGCGCCCTGGGGGAAGGAAACACCATATATTTT. The chain links TRBV29-1 to TRBJ1-3, with a tentative D call TRBD1 (5 bases). From germline, CDR1 is SQVTM and CDR2 ANQGSEA. This CDR3 region has 12 residues. V was clipped by 7 bases and J by 4 bases, with 11 bases between them.

The rearrangement links TRBV5-6 to TRBJ1-2, with D possibly TRBD1 on 6 matching bases. V gave up 7 bases and J gave up 4 bases, with 14 bases separating them. This CDR3 comprises 13 residues. Germline assignment: CDR1 SGHDT and CDR2 YYEEEE. CDR3 nucleotide sequence: TGTGCCAGCTACCCTGGGGGCGCCTATGGCTACACCTTC. Translation gives CASYPGGAYGYTF.

This chain joins TRBV5-5 and TRBJ2-7; 7 bases agree with TRBD2. The germline V gene encodes CDR1 SGHKS and CDR2 YYEKEE (reference sequence). CDR3 length: 13 residues. J was trimmed by 1 base and V by 4 bases; bases with no gene match: 2. Here the CDR3 reads CASSLLASYEQYF. The DNA of the CDR3 is TGTGCCAGCAGCCTACTAGCGTCCTACGAGCAGTACTTC.

The chain recombines TRBV9 with TRBJ2-3; D is possibly TRBD2 (5 bases). V shed 0 bases and J shed 2 bases, with 10 bases lying between them. The CDR3 length is 15 residues. The V gene's germline CDR1 is SGDLS and CDR2 YYNGEE. The CDR3 region has the DNA TGTGCCAGCAGCGTAGTTTCTAGCTACACAGATACGCAGTATTTT. Residues: CASSVVSSYTDTQYF.

On this clone: At one end, the junction sequence differs from germline, possibly due to a read error. The chain recombines TRBV6-4 with TRBJ2-7; maybe TRBD1 (6 bases). CDR3 length: 13 residues. Germline CDR1 MRHNA, CDR2 SNTAGT. The CDR3 region has the DNA TGTGCCAGCAGTTACTCACAGGGTTACGAGCAGTACTTC. Translated: CASSYSQGYEQYF.

The rearrangement joins TRBV5-1 to TRBJ2-1, with D maybe TRBD1 (5 bases). V lost 2 bases and J lost 8, with 11 bases in between. Germline assignment: CDR1 SGHRS and CDR2 YFSETQ. This CDR3 has 13 residues. As DNA, the CDR3 is TGCGCCAGCAGCTTTACAGGAATCTATGAGCAGTTCTTC. This codes for CASSFTGIYEQFF.

The V call is TRBV12-5, the J call TRBJ2-5, with D perhaps assigned TRBD1 or TRBD2 (5 bases each). The CDR3 totals 14 residues. V gave up 5 bases and J gave up 5 bases, with 15 bases separating them. Germline-derived CDR1 and CDR2 are LGHNT and FRNRAP. The CDR3 bases are TGTGCTAGTGGTAAAAACCGGGACCGGGAGACCCAGTACTTC. This codes for CASGKNRDRETQYF.

The genes are TRBV14 and TRBJ2-7; unclear D gene. The CDR3 consists of 14 residues. Per germline, CDR1 SGHDN and CDR2 FVKESK. V was shortened by 0 bases and J by 2 bases, with 8 bases between the two germline ends. In DNA form, the CDR3 reads TGTGCCAGCAGCCAAGAGACTCGACCCTACGAGCAGTACTTC. It yields the protein CASSQETRPYEQYF.